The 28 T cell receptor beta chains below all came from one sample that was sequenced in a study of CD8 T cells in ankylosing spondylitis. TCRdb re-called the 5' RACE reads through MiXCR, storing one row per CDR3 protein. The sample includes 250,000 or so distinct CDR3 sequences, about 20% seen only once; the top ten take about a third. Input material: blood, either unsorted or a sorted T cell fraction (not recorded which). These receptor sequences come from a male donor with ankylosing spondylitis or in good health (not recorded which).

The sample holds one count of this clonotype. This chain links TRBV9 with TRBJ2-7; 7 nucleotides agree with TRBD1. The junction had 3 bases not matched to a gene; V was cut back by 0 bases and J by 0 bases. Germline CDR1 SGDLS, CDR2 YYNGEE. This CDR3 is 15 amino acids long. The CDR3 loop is CASSVVPGGSYEQYF. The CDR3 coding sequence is TGTGCCAGCAGCGTAGTCCCAGGGGGCTCCTACGAGCAGTACTTC.

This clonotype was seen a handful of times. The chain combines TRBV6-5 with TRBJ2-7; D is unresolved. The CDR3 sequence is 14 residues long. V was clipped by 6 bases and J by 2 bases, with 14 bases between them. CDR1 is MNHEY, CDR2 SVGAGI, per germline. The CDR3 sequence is CASRYSIEAYEQYF. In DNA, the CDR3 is TGTGCCAGCAGATACAGTATAGAGGCCTACGAGCAGTACTTC.

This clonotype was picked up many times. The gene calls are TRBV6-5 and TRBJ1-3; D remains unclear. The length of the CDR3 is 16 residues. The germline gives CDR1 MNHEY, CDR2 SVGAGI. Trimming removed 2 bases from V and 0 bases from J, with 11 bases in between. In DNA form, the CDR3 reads TGTGCCAGCAGTTACGATAGGGCAAGCTCTGGAAACACCATATATTTT. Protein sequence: CASSYDRASSGNTIYF.

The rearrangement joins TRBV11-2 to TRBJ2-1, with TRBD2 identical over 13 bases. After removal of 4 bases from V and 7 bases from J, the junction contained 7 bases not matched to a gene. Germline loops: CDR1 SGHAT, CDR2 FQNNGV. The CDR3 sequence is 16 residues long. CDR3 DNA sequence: TGTGCCAGCAGCTACGGGGCACTAGCGGGAGGGAATGAGCAGTTCTTC. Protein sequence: CASSYGALAGGNEQFF.

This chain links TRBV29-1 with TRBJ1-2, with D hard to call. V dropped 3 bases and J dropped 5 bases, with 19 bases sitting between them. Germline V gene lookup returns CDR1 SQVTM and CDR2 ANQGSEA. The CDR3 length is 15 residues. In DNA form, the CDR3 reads TGCAGCGTTGACCTCGGCAGGACTGGGCCTTATGGCTACACCTTC. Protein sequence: CSVDLGRTGPYGYTF.

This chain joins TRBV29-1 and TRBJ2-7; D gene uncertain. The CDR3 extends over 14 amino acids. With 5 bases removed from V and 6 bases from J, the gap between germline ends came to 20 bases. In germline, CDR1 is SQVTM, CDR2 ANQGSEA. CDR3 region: CSVSIQPELVEQYF. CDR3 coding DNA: TGCAGCGTTAGCATACAGCCGGAACTGGTCGAGCAGTACTTC.

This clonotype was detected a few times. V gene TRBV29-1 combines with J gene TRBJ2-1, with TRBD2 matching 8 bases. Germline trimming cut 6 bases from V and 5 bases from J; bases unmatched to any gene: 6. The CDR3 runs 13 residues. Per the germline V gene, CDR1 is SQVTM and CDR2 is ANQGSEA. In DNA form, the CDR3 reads TGCAGCGTCCCAGCGGGAGCTCACAATGAGCAGTTCTTC. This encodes CSVPAGAHNEQFF.

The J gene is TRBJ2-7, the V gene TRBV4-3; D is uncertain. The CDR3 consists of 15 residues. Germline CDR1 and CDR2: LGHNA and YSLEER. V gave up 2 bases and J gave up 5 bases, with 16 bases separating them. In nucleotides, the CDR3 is TGCGCCAGCAGCCAATCAAGGTGGGATGGGGACGAGCAGTACTTC. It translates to CASSQSRWDGDEQYF.

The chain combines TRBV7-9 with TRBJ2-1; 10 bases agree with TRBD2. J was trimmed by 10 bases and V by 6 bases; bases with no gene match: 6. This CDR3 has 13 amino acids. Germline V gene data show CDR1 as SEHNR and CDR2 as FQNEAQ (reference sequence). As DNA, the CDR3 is TGTGCCAGCAGGATTCTAGCGGGAGACGAGCAGTTCTTC. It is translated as CASRILAGDEQFF. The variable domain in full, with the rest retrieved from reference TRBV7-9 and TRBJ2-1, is DTGVSQNPRHKITKRGQNVTFRCDPISEHNRLYWYRQTLGQGPEFLTYFQNEAQLEKSRLLSDRFSAERPKGSFSTLEIQRTEQGDSAMYLCASRILAGDEQFFGPGTRLTVL.

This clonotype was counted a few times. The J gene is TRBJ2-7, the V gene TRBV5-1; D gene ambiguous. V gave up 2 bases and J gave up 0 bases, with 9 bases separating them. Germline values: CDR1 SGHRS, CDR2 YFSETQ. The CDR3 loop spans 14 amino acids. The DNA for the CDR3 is TGCGCCAGCAGCTTTGACTGGAGCTCCTACGAGCAGTACTTC. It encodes CASSFDWSSYEQYF.

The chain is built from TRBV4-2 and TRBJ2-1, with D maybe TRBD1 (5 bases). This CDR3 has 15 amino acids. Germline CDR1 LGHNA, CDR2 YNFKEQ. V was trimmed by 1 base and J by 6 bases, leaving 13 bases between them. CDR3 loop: CASSQVIDSLNEQFF. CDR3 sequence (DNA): TGTGCCAGCAGCCAAGTCATCGACAGTCTCAATGAGCAGTTCTTC.

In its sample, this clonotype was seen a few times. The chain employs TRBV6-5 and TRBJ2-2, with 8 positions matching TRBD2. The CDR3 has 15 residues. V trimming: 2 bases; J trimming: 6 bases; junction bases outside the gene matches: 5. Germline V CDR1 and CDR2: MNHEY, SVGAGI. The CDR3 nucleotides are TGTGCCAGCAGTTACACACAGGGACTAGCCGGGGAGCTGTTTTTT. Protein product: CASSYTQGLAGELFF.

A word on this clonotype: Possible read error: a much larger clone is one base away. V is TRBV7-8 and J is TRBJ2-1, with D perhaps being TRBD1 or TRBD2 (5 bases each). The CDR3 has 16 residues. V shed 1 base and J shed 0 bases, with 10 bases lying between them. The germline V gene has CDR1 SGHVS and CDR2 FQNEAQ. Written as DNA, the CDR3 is TGTGCCAGCAGCTTAGGGGGACCCAGCTCCTACAATGAGCAGTTCTTC. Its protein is CASSLGGPSSYNEQFF.

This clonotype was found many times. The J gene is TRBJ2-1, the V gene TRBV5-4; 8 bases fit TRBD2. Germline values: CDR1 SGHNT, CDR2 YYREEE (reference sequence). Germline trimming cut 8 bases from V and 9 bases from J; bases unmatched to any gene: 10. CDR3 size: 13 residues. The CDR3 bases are TGTGCCAGTCCCGGGGAGCTAGCGGGTGAGCAGTTCTTC. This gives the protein CASPGELAGEQFF.

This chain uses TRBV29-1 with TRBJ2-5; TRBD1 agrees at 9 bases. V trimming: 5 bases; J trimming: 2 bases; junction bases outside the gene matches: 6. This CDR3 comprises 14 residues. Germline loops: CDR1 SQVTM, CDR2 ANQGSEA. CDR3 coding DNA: TGCAGCGTTAACAGGGGGCTTGGACAAGAGACCCAGTACTTC. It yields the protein CSVNRGLGQETQYF. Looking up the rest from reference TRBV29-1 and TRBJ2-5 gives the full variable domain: SAVISQKPSRDICQRGTSLTIQCQVDSQVTMMFWYRQQPGQSLTLIATANQGSEATYESGFVIDKFPISRPNLTFSTLTVSNMSPEDSSIYLCSVNRGLGQETQYFGPGTRLLVL.

In DNA form, the CDR3 reads TGTGCCAGCAGCAAACAGGGAGATGAGCAGTTCTTC. Amino acid sequence: CASSKQGDEQFF. This chain links TRBV4-2 with TRBJ2-1; a possible D gene is TRBD1 (6 bases). The germline V gene has CDR1 LGHNA and CDR2 YNFKEQ. Trimming cost V 5 bases and J 8 bases, with 10 bases left between them. The CDR3 is 12 residues long.

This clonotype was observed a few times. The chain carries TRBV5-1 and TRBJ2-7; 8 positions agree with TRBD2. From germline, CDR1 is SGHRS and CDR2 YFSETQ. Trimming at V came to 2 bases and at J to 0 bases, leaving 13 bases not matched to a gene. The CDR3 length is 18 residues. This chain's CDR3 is CASSFTHSGEGSSYEQYF. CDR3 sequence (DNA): TGCGCCAGCAGCTTTACCCATAGCGGGGAAGGGAGCTCCTACGAGCAGTACTTC.

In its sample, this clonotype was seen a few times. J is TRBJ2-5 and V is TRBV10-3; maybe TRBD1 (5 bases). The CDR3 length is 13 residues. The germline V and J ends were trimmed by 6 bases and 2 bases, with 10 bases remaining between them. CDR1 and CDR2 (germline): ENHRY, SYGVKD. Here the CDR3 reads CAIRPGIQETQYF. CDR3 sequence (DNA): TGTGCCATCAGGCCAGGGATTCAAGAGACCCAGTACTTC.

The CDR3 sequence: CASSGQGGVEQYF. CDR3 nucleotide sequence: TGTGCCAGCAGTGGCCAGGGTGGTGTCGAGCAGTACTTC. The chain is built from TRBV5-6 and TRBJ2-7, with D possibly TRBD1 on 5 matching bases. V was trimmed by 5 bases and J by 6 bases, leaving 15 bases between them. Per the germline V gene, CDR1 is SGHDT and CDR2 is YYEEEE. The CDR3 is 13 amino acids.

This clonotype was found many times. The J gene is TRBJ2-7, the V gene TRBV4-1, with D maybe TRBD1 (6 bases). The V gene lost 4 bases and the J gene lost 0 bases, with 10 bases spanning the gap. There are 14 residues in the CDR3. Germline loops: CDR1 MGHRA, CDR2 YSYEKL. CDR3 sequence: CASSLRDNSYEQYF. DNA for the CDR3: TGCGCCAGCAGCCTCCGGGACAACTCCTACGAGCAGTACTTC.

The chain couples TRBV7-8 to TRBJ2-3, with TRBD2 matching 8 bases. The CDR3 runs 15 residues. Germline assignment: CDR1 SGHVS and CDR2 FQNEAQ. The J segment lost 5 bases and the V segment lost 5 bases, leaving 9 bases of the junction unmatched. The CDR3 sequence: CASSPPERELDTQYF. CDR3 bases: TGTGCCAGCAGCCCACCAGAGCGGGAGTTAGATACGCAGTATTTT.

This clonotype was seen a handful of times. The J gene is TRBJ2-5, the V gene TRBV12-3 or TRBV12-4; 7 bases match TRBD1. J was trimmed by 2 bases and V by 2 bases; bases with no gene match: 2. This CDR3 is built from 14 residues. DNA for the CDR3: TGTGCCAGCAGTTTAACAGGGGCACAAGAGACCCAGTACTTC. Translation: CASSLTGAQETQYF.

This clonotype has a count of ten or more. CDR3 in amino acids: CASSLAQNRGRDYEQYF. The CDR3 DNA reads as TGTGCCAGCAGCTTAGCCCAAAACAGGGGACGGGACTACGAGCAGTACTTC. The chain is built from TRBV7-2 and TRBJ2-7, with 7 positions matching TRBD1. The CDR3 runs to 17 residues. Germline V gene data show CDR1 as SGHTA and CDR2 as FQGNSA. J was trimmed by 3 bases and V by 0 bases; bases with no gene match: 11.

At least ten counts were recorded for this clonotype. DNA for the CDR3: TGTGCCAGCAGTTACCGGGACTTCAATCAGCCCCAGCATTTT. Translated, it gives CASSYRDFNQPQHF. The V and J genes are TRBV12-3 or TRBV12-4 and TRBJ1-5, with a weak D call TRBD1 (5 bases). CDR3 size: 14 residues. V shed 4 bases and J shed 3 bases, with 10 bases lying between them.

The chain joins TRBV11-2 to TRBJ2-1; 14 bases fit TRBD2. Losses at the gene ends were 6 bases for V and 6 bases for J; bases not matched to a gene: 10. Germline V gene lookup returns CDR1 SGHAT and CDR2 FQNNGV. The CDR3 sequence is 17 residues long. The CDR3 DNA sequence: TGTGCCAGCAGACCCCGACTAGCGGGAGGGTCTGGCAATGAGCAGTTCTTC. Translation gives CASRPRLAGGSGNEQFF.

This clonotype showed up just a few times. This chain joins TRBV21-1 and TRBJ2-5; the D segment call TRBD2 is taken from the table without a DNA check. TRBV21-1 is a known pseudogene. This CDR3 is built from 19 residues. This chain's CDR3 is CASTDPLLLGTSGQETQYF. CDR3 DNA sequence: TGTGCCAGCACCGACCCCCTCCTTCTCGGGACTAGCGGCCAAGAGACCCAGTACTTC.

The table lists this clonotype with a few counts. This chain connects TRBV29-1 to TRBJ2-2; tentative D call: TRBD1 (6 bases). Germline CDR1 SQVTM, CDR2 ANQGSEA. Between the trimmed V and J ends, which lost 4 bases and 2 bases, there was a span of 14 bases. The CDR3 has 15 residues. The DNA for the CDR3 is TGCAGCGTTGTACTGGGGACACCCAACACCGGGGAGCTGTTTTTT. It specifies CSVVLGTPNTGELFF.

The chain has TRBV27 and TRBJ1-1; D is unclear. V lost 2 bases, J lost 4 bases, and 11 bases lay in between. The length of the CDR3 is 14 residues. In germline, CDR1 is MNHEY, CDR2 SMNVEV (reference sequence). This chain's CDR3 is CASSLSFGVTEAFF. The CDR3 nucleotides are TGTGCCAGCAGTTTAAGTTTTGGGGTCACTGAAGCTTTCTTT.